This TCR beta chain was identified in a study of blood T cell repertoires in COVID-19. The CDR3 spans 15 residues. V lost 3 bases to trimming and J lost 6 bases; unmatched junction nucleotides: 5. Per the germline V gene, CDR1 is SGHNT and CDR2 is YENEEA. This table comes from immunoSEQ multiplex PCR, and its TCRdb copy is limited to in-frame clones, with some not included. The table shows about half a million clones, with 89% occurring only once. The TCR was taken from a man aged 18 to 29 with COVID-19, enrolled during active disease. The rearrangement joins TRBV11-3 to TRBJ2-1; TRBD2 agrees at 10 bases. Sample: peripheral blood. DNA of the CDR3: TGTGCCAGCAGCTTCAGCGGGAGGGGGGGCAATGAGCAGTTCTTC. Its translation: CASSFSGRGGNEQFF.